This T cell receptor beta chain appears in the sequencing data of a study of cytomegalovirus exposure and HLA in healthy donors. Both 60 Vbeta primers and 13 Jbeta primers went into the PCR. TCRdb keeps only in-frame clones here, not all; method: immunoSEQ multiplex PCR. The sample records tens of thousands of clones, around 61% being singletons. This sequence originates from a woman between 50 and 59 years old in good health and CMV-seronegative. The sequencing input was PBMCs.

As DNA, the CDR3 is TGTGCCAGTAGTAAGGTTAGCGGGAGCTACAATGAGCAGTTCTTC. Its protein product is CASSKVSGSYNEQFF. The chain is built from TRBV19 and TRBJ2-1; 9 bases match TRBD2. V dropped 4 bases and J dropped 3; count of bases not matched to a gene: 4. From germline, CDR1 is LNHDA and CDR2 SQIVND (reference sequence). This CDR3 spans 15 amino acids.